This T cell receptor beta chain was captured by sequencing in a study of blood T cell repertoires in COVID-19. The ends lost 6 bases at V and 6 bases at J; junction bases unmatched: 7. CDR3 length equals 15 residues. The germline V gene encodes CDR1 MNHEY and CDR2 SVGAGI. Clones were sequenced by immunoSEQ multiplex PCR, and TCRdb holds only the in-frame ones, with some missing. This sample carries about 350,000 clones, around 87% of them seen once, and the ten largest clones take over 4%. The chain carries TRBV6-5 and TRBJ1-5, with 11 bases matching TRBD1. Source material: PBMCs or T cells enriched from blood (not recorded which). This TCR came from a woman in her twenties or thirties who had recovered from COVID-19. The CDR3: CASSSIGTGGQPQHF. CDR3 bases: TGTGCCAGCAGCTCTATTGGGACAGGGGGTCAGCCCCAGCATTTT.